The 32 T cell receptor beta chains in this list originate from one sample, sequenced in a study of T cells after yellow fever vaccination. TCRdb processed the 5' RACE reads anew with MiXCR; each CDR3 protein has one entry. The table records 450,000 to 550,000 distinct CDR3 sequences, 21% of them present only once. This sample comprised PBMCs, obtained roughly 20 days after the first yellow fever vaccination. The receptors stem from a man between 18 and 29 years old who received the YFV17D yellow fever vaccine.

This clonotype has just a few counts. The rearrangement joins TRBV7-9 to TRBJ1-4, with D uncertain. The germline CDR1 and CDR2 sequences are SEHNR and FQNEAQ (reference sequence). Trimming took off 2 bases at V and 5 bases at J, with 12 bases between the two ends. This CDR3 contains 15 residues. The chain's CDR3 is CASSLSSVRNEKLFF. CDR3 DNA: TGTGCCAGCAGCTTATCGTCCGTGAGAAATGAAAAACTGTTTTTT. The full variable domain, its missing parts supplied by reference TRBV7-9 and TRBJ1-4, is DTGVSQNPRHKITKRGQNVTFRCDPISEHNRLYWYRQTLGQGPEFLTYFQNEAQLEKSRLLSDRFSAERPKGSFSTLEIQRTEQGDSAMYLCASSLSSVRNEKLFFGSGTQLSVL.

This clonotype was seen a handful of times. V is TRBV12-3 or TRBV12-4 and J is TRBJ1-1; tentative D call: TRBD1 (6 bases). The CDR3 is 18 amino acids. Trimming stripped 1 base from V and 1 base from J, with 19 bases between. The CDR3 protein is CASSLDTAGEDWNTEAFF. CDR3 bases: TGTGCCAGCAGTTTAGATACGGCAGGGGAGGATTGGAACACTGAAGCTTTCTTT.

The chain employs TRBV6-1 and TRBJ2-7; D may be TRBD1 (5 bases). CDR1 and CDR2 (germline): MNHNS, SASEGT. V lost 4 bases, J lost 4 bases, and 11 bases lay in between. This CDR3 region has 13 residues. The CDR3 spells CASSGTPIYEQYV. CDR3 DNA: TGTGCCAGCAGTGGGACACCCATTTACGAGCAGTACGTC.

The CDR3 DNA is TGTGCCAGCAGTAAAACGACAGGGGGAGTAGCCAAAAACATTCAGTACTTC. It encodes CASSKTTGGVAKNIQYF. The chain uses TRBV12-3 or TRBV12-4 and TRBJ2-4; 9 nucleotides agree with TRBD1. With V trimmed by 5 bases and J by 0 bases, 8 bases remained unmatched. There are 17 residues in the CDR3.

V and J are TRBV5-1 and TRBJ2-7, with D perhaps TRBD2 (6 bases). Trimming stripped 0 bases from V and 0 bases from J, with 10 bases between. CDR3 length equals 15 residues. Germline loops: CDR1 SGHRS, CDR2 YFSETQ. The CDR3 here is CASSLVPGGSYEQYV. As DNA, the CDR3 is TGCGCCAGCAGCTTGGTGCCCGGGGGCTCCTACGAGCAGTACGTC.

This clonotype was picked up a small number of times. CDR3 coding DNA: TGCAGTGCTAGAGTAGCGGGCAATCAGCCCCAGCATTTT. Amino acids: CSARVAGNQPQHF. The V call is TRBV20-1, the J call TRBJ1-5; D gene unclear. Trimming removed 1 base from V and 2 bases from J, with 6 bases in between. Per the germline V gene, CDR1 is DFQATT and CDR2 is SNEGSKA (reference sequence). There are 13 residues in the CDR3.

This clonotype appeared a few times. The V call is TRBV4-3, the J call TRBJ2-1, with D maybe TRBD2 (6 bases). The germline gives CDR1 LGHNA, CDR2 YSLEER. V lost 3 bases to trimming and J lost 10 bases, with 10 bases between them. This CDR3 comprises 12 residues. CDR3 region: CASSQEGGEQFF. The CDR3 bases are TGCGCCAGCAGCCAGGAGGGCGGAGAGCAGTTCTTC.

This rearrangement joins TRBV7-9 to TRBJ2-7; the D gene could be TRBD1 or TRBD2 (5 bases each). The CDR3 runs to 14 residues. Trimming left V 5 bases short and J 2 bases short, with 13 bases between. Looked up from germline, CDR1 is SEHNR and CDR2 is FQNEAQ (reference sequence). The CDR3 region is CASSPRDRTYEQYF. The CDR3 DNA is TGTGCCAGCAGCCCCCGGGACCGAACCTACGAGCAGTACTTC.

There are a few counts of this clonotype. The rearrangement joins TRBV6-5 to TRBJ2-3; the D gene is possibly TRBD2 (6 bases). The CDR3 consists of 14 residues. The germline CDR1 and CDR2 sequences are MNHEY and SVGAGI. Trimming removed 5 bases at V and 1 base at J, with 10 bases between. The CDR3 region is CASSLLARTDTQYF. The CDR3 DNA follows: TGTGCCAGCAGTCTACTAGCCCGCACAGATACGCAGTATTTT.

This clonotype was seen a few times. The chain uses TRBV6-1 and TRBJ2-5; TRBD2 agrees at 10 bases. Germline CDR1 is MNHNS and CDR2 is SASEGT. The CDR3 consists of 14 residues. V was pared by 7 bases and J by 2 bases, with 4 bases of the junction left unmatched. The CDR3: CASKPLAGQETQYF. CDR3 in DNA: TGTGCCAGCAAGCCACTAGCGGGGCAAGAGACCCAGTACTTC.

This clonotype has just a few counts. The genes are TRBV25-1 and TRBJ2-6; D not resolved. The CDR3 loop spans 15 amino acids. Trimming removed 2 bases at V and 2 bases at J, with 7 bases between. The V gene's germline CDR1 is MGHDK and CDR2 SYGVNS. The CDR3 protein is CASSEVRAGANVLTF. The CDR3 nucleotides are TGTGCCAGCAGTGAAGTTCGTGCTGGGGCCAACGTCCTGACTTTC.

This clonotype was counted between two and nine times. The genes are TRBV4-2 and TRBJ2-5; 8 bases align to TRBD2. J was trimmed by 1 base and V by 1 base; bases with no gene match: 5. The CDR3 has 16 residues. Germline V gene sequence: CDR1 LGHNA, CDR2 YNFKEQ. In nucleotides, the CDR3 is TGTGCCAGCAGCCAAGGGCGGCTAGCGGGCCAAGAGACCCAGTACTTC. It encodes CASSQGRLAGQETQYF.

This clonotype was seen a handful of times. V gene TRBV9 combines with J gene TRBJ2-1; 7 nucleotides align to TRBD2. The CDR3 sequence is 15 residues long. After removal of 0 bases from V and 3 bases from J, the junction contained 3 bases not matched to a gene. Germline V gene lookup returns CDR1 SGDLS and CDR2 YYNGEE. CDR3 in DNA: TGTGCCAGCAGCGTAGTGCCTAGCGGCTACAATGAGCAGTTCTTC. As protein: CASSVVPSGYNEQFF.

V and J are TRBV27 and TRBJ2-5; 14 bases match TRBD2. The CDR3 spans 19 residues. Germline V gives CDR1 MNHEY, CDR2 SMNVEV (reference sequence). V shed 5 bases and J 5 bases; nucleotides not matched to a gene: 16. The CDR3 DNA sequence: TGTGCCAGCAGTGCAATTTTCCCGGGACTAGCGGGGGCCCGGGAGACCCAGTACTTC. Protein: CASSAIFPGLAGARETQYF.

This clonotype showed up just a few times. The chain joins TRBV3-1 to TRBJ1-1; a weak D match, TRBD1 (5 bases). Germline CDR1 LGHDT, CDR2 YNNKEL (reference sequence). This CDR3 is built from 14 residues. The V end was cut by 3 bases, the J end by 0 bases, with 8 bases between. The CDR3 sequence is CASSQGQLNTEAFF. The DNA for the CDR3 is TGTGCCAGCAGCCAGGGGCAATTGAACACTGAAGCTTTCTTT.

The chain recombines TRBV20-1 with TRBJ2-1, with 12 bases matching TRBD2. The germline gives CDR1 DFQATT, CDR2 SNEGSKA (reference sequence). With V trimmed by 0 bases and J by 9 bases, 9 bases remained unmatched. The CDR3 covers 16 residues. CDR3 sequence reads: CSARDRGLAGLGEQFF. The DNA for the CDR3 is TGCAGTGCTAGAGATCGGGGACTAGCGGGTTTGGGTGAGCAGTTCTTC.

There are a few counts of this clonotype. V usage is TRBV18 and J usage is TRBJ1-1; 9 nucleotides line up with TRBD1. V lost 2 bases, J lost 1 base, and 8 bases stayed unmatched. The CDR3 runs 17 residues. Germline-derived CDR1 and CDR2 are KGHSH and LQKENI. The CDR3 region has the DNA TGTGCCAGCTCACCAACGGACAGGGGCCTTCGGAACACTGAAGCTTTCTTT. It yields the protein CASSPTDRGLRNTEAFF.

This clonotype was seen only a few times. This rearrangement joins TRBV20-1 to TRBJ2-7, with D uncertain. The CDR3 is 14 amino acids. V shed 2 bases and J shed 6 bases, with 17 bases lying between them. Germline V gives CDR1 DFQATT, CDR2 SNEGSKA (reference sequence). CDR3 protein: CSARPPSLEFEQYV. In nucleotides, the CDR3 is TGCAGTGCTAGACCCCCGTCTTTGGAATTCGAGCAGTACGTC.

In nucleotides, the CDR3 is TGCGCCAGCAGTGAGTCTTCACAGGGTCCCCAGCAGTACTTC. Its protein is CASSESSQGPQQYF. V gene TRBV10-1 combines with J gene TRBJ2-7, with a possible D match to TRBD1 (6 bases). V was pared by 0 bases and J by 8 bases, with 14 bases between. The germline V gene has CDR1 WNHNN and CDR2 SYGVQD (reference sequence). CDR3 length: 14 amino acids.

The V call is TRBV5-1, the J call TRBJ2-3; perhaps TRBD2 as D (5 bases). The CDR3 is made up of 15 amino acids. The germline CDR1 and CDR2 sequences are SGHRS and YFSETQ. Trimming left V 3 bases short and J 8 bases short, with 19 bases between. For the CDR3, the DNA is TGCGCCAGCAGCTCGGACTTTTCCACCCGGGTTACGCAGTATTTT. Its protein product is CASSSDFSTRVTQYF.

The V and J genes are TRBV27 and TRBJ2-3; D gene uncertain. CDR1 MNHEY and CDR2 SMNVEV come from the germline V gene (reference sequence). The CDR3 runs 15 residues. Trimming took 3 bases from V and 4 from J, leaving 14 bases between them. The CDR3, as DNA: TGTGCCAGCAGTTTGTCCGGCCCCCTGTCAGATACGCAGTATTTT. Its translation is CASSLSGPLSDTQYF.

The chain employs TRBV27 and TRBJ2-1; TRBD2 agrees at 8 bases. Germline CDR1 is MNHEY and CDR2 is SMNVEV (reference sequence). V shed 6 bases, J shed 7 bases, and the junction held 8 bases outside the gene matches. CDR3 size: 14 residues. Here the CDR3 DNA reads TGTGCCAGCAGCCTGGAGCGGGGGTGGAATGAGCAGTTCTTC. Protein sequence: CASSLERGWNEQFF.

The sample holds many counts of this clonotype. The CDR3 protein is CASSTLAREETQYF. As DNA, the CDR3 is TGTGCCAGCAGCACACTAGCGCGTGAAGAGACCCAGTACTTC. The chain has TRBV12-3 or TRBV12-4 and TRBJ2-5, with TRBD2 matching 7 bases. This CDR3 has 14 amino acids. Trimming removed 6 bases from V and 3 bases from J; junction bases left unmatched: 7.

J is TRBJ1-5 and V is TRBV2; D uncertain. The CDR3 runs 14 residues. Germline lookup yields CDR1 SNHLY and CDR2 FYNNEI. V shed 4 bases and J shed 5 bases, with 12 bases lying between them. In DNA form, the CDR3 reads TGTGCCAGCAGTGGGTCATCAGTGCATCAGCCCCAGCATTTT. Translating it yields CASSGSSVHQPQHF.

This clonotype was observed a handful of times. The rearrangement joins TRBV4-2 to TRBJ2-2; 9 nucleotides align to TRBD1. V was pared by 4 bases and J by 7 bases, with 10 bases of the junction left unmatched. CDR1 is LGHNA and CDR2 is YNFKEQ in the germline V gene. The CDR3 length is 16 residues. CDR3: CASSPEWDREGGELFF. CDR3 sequence (DNA): TGTGCCAGCAGCCCAGAGTGGGACAGGGAAGGCGGGGAGCTGTTTTTT.

The J gene is TRBJ2-3, the V gene TRBV3-1; D remains unclear. Deletions cut 0 bases from V and 5 bases from J, with 9 bases between. The germline gives CDR1 LGHDT, CDR2 YNNKEL (reference sequence). The CDR3 has 14 amino acids. CDR3 coding DNA: TGTGCCAGCAGCCAAGATCGGCTAAAAGATACGCAGTATTTT. The encoded protein is CASSQDRLKDTQYF.

V is TRBV20-1 and J is TRBJ1-1; 7 positions agree with TRBD1. Per the germline V gene, CDR1 is DFQATT and CDR2 is SNEGSKA (reference sequence). Trimming took 2 bases from V and 0 from J; bases not matched to a gene: 9. This CDR3 has 16 residues. This CDR3 is CSARRTGGSMNTEAFF. CDR3 DNA: TGCAGTGCTAGACGGACAGGCGGAAGCATGAACACTGAAGCTTTCTTT.

V gene TRBV24-1 combines with J gene TRBJ1-1; perhaps TRBD1 as D (5 bases). Per germline, CDR1 KGHDR and CDR2 SFDVKD. The CDR3 extends over 12 amino acids. V gave up 10 bases and J gave up 7 bases, with 15 bases separating them. The CDR3 spells CATSRDQGEAFF. CDR3 coding DNA: TGTGCCACAAGCAGGGACCAGGGTGAAGCTTTCTTT.

In DNA form, the CDR3 reads TGTGCCAGCAGTTACTCGCCGACCTACGAGCAGTACTTC. As protein: CASSYSPTYEQYF. V and J are TRBV6-2 or TRBV6-3 and TRBJ2-7; D gene ambiguous. Between the trimmed V and J ends, which lost 0 bases and 2 bases, there was a span of 5 bases. The CDR3 length is 13 residues. Germline CDR1 is MNHEY and CDR2 is SVGEGT.

The chain uses TRBV4-2 and TRBJ1-1; D not resolved. This CDR3 region has 14 residues. Germline V gene data show CDR1 as LGHNA and CDR2 as YNFKEQ. Trimming cost V 1 base and J 1 base, with 7 bases left between them. CDR3 in DNA: TGTGCCAGCAGCCAAGCGGTCGAGAACACTGAAGCTTTCTTT. Translating it yields CASSQAVENTEAFF.

This clonotype was observed a handful of times. V usage is TRBV7-2 and J usage is TRBJ1-2, with D maybe TRBD1 (6 bases). V lost 2 bases to trimming and J lost 8 bases, with 12 bases between them. The CDR3 runs to 13 residues. Germline CDR1 and CDR2: SGHTA and FQGNSA. CDR3 DNA: TGTGCCAGCAGCTTAAACCGGGGGCACGGCTACACCTTC. Translated: CASSLNRGHGYTF. Full variable domain (outside the CDR3, taken from reference TRBV7-2 and TRBJ1-2): GAGVSQSPSNKVTEKGKDVELRCDPISGHTALYWYRQSLGQGLEFLIYFQGNSAPDKSGLPSDRFSAERTGGSVSTLTIQRTQQEDSAVYLCASSLNRGHGYTFGSGTRLTVV.

This clonotype was detected a few times. The CDR3 nucleotides read TGTGCCAGCAGCTCCAACGGGGATCGCGGGCAGTATTTT. Translating gives CASSSNGDRGQYF. This rearrangement joins TRBV7-2 to TRBJ2-3; D possibly corresponds to TRBD2 (5 bases). V was trimmed by 4 bases and J by 11 bases, leaving 16 bases between them. Germline CDR1 SGHTA, CDR2 FQGNSA. The CDR3 is made up of 13 amino acids.